The 13 T cell receptor beta chains below were found in one sample sequenced in a study of CD8 T cells in ankylosing spondylitis. Study-level findings and limits: Seven to nine highly homologous variants made up a TCR beta motif, and this motif appeared characteristic of ankylosing spondylitis blood.

One entry per CDR3 protein, called by TCRdb with MiXCR from the 5' RACE reads. The sample consists of about 700,000 distinct CDR3 sequences, under 20% of them appearing once. Their cognate antigens are unknown. Sequenced material: blood, either unsorted or a sorted T cell fraction (not recorded which). These receptors came from a male donor with ankylosing spondylitis.

The chain has TRBV10-3 and TRBJ1-2; D is unresolved. With 0 bases removed from V and 0 bases from J, the gap between germline ends came to 8 bases. The CDR3 runs to 15 residues. The germline V gene encodes CDR1 ENHRY and CDR2 SYGVKD. The CDR3 DNA follows: TGTGCCATCAGTGAGTCGGAGGGTACTAACTATGGCTACACCTTC. It codes for CAISESEGTNYGYTF.

The chain couples TRBV10-3 to TRBJ2-1; 9 bases agree with TRBD1. Losses at the gene ends were 2 bases for V and 8 bases for J; bases not matched to a gene: 10. Germline loops: CDR1 ENHRY, CDR2 SYGVKD. The length of the CDR3 is 16 residues. For the CDR3, the DNA is TGTGCCATCAGTGAGCCAGGGGACAGGGTAATCGATGAGCAGTTCTTC. This gives the protein CAISEPGDRVIDEQFF.

This chain uses TRBV4-2 with TRBJ2-1; D might be TRBD1 (6 bases). This CDR3 has 16 amino acids. Per germline, CDR1 LGHNA and CDR2 YNFKEQ. V lost 4 bases and J 2 bases, leaving 15 bases between the germline ends. The CDR3 reads CASSPPGTFAYNEQFF. The CDR3 region has the DNA TGTGCCAGCAGCCCACCCGGGACATTCGCCTACAATGAGCAGTTCTTC.

In this sample, this clonotype turned up a few times. This chain connects TRBV20-1 to TRBJ1-1; D not certain. Per the germline V gene, CDR1 is DFQATT and CDR2 is SNEGSKA (reference sequence). The CDR3 length is 12 residues. The CDR3 loop reads CRAWQEATEAFF. DNA of the CDR3: TGCAGGGCGTGGCAGGAGGCCACTGAAGCTTTCTTT.

This clonotype was detected only a few times. This chain joins TRBV11-2 and TRBJ2-4; 7 nucleotides align to TRBD1. The CDR3 extends over 16 amino acids. Germline V gives CDR1 SGHAT, CDR2 FQNNGV. Trimming cost V 5 bases and J 4 bases; bases outside gene matches: 11. The DNA of the CDR3 is TGTGCCAGCAGCAACCTCAGGGGGAGAGGAAAAAACATTCAGTACTTC. Translation: CASSNLRGRGKNIQYF.

This clonotype was counted at least ten times. The chain employs TRBV20-1 and TRBJ2-5; 7 nucleotides match TRBD2. The CDR3 has 14 residues. Losses at the gene ends were 1 base for V and 13 bases for J; bases not matched to a gene: 15. CDR1 is DFQATT, CDR2 SNEGSKA, per germline (reference sequence). The CDR3 region has the DNA TGCAGTGCTAGAGCGGGGGGAGATAGCGGCCGTCTGTACTTC. It specifies CSARAGGDSGRLYF.

The chain recombines TRBV20-1 with TRBJ1-4; no clear D. The V gene's germline CDR1 is DFQATT and CDR2 SNEGSKA (reference sequence). Trimming cost V 1 base and J 7 bases, with 7 bases left between them. CDR3 size: 12 residues. The chain's CDR3 is CSARVTREKLFF. The CDR3 DNA follows: TGCAGTGCTAGAGTGACGCGTGAAAAACTGTTTTTT.

The chain couples TRBV20-1 to TRBJ2-3, with D perhaps TRBD1 or TRBD2 (6 bases each). Trimming stripped 1 base from V and 9 bases from J, with 14 bases between. The CDR3 loop spans 13 amino acids. Germline CDR1 and CDR2: DFQATT and SNEGSKA (reference sequence). The CDR3 DNA sequence: TGCAGTGCTAGAGGGTCCGCCGGGGGCACGCAGTATTTT. This encodes CSARGSAGGTQYF.

V is TRBV5-1 and J is TRBJ1-1; 7 bases fit TRBD1. The CDR3 consists of 12 residues. V shed 4 bases, J shed 8 bases, and the junction held 5 bases outside the gene matches. Germline CDR1 is SGHRS and CDR2 is YFSETQ. The CDR3: CASSATGSEAFF. The DNA for the CDR3 is TGCGCCAGCAGCGCGACAGGGTCCGAAGCTTTCTTT.

The rearrangement uses TRBV27 and TRBJ2-3; D not certain. Germline V gene sequence: CDR1 MNHEY, CDR2 SMNVEV (reference sequence). The CDR3 length is 15 residues. Trimming removed 3 bases at V and 2 bases at J, with 12 bases between. CDR3 coding DNA: TGTGCCAGCAGTTTCGATCCCGGATTCACAGATACGCAGTATTTT. Translation gives CASSFDPGFTDTQYF.

CDR3 amino acids: CASSSGLAGSWGEQFF. CDR3 in DNA: TGTGCCAGCAGCTCGGGACTAGCGGGGTCTTGGGGTGAGCAGTTCTTC. The rearrangement uses TRBV5-6 and TRBJ2-1, with 13 positions matching TRBD2. Germline CDR1 reads SGHDT; CDR2 reads YYEEEE. The CDR3 consists of 16 residues. Trimming removed 3 bases from V and 9 bases from J; junction bases left unmatched: 9.

The rearrangement links TRBV7-6 to TRBJ2-5, with 9 bases matching TRBD2. The CDR3 consists of 15 residues. Germline V lookup: CDR1 SGHVS, CDR2 FNYEAQ. V shed 5 bases and J 2 bases; nucleotides not matched to a gene: 6. The CDR3 sequence: CASSLQLAGQETQYF. For the CDR3, the DNA is TGTGCCAGCAGCCTCCAGCTAGCGGGGCAAGAGACCCAGTACTTC.

This clonotype occurred a few times. The gene calls are TRBV4-1 and TRBJ2-5; 7 positions match TRBD2. Trimming removed 5 bases from V and 6 bases from J; junction bases left unmatched: 6. The CDR3 totals 13 residues. Germline V CDR1 and CDR2: MGHRA, YSYEKL. The CDR3 nucleotides are TGCGCCAGCAGCTTTGGACTAGGTCAGACCCAGTACTTC. Protein product: CASSFGLGQTQYF.